Described below is a single T cell receptor beta chain sequence and its context. In the original analysis: Amplified reference gene primers provided the basis for estimating nucleated cell counts. Sequencing used immunoSEQ multiplex PCR; TCRdb keeps in-frame clones, though not all of them. That table gives V, J and clone size, and the DNA gave D and trimming. The sample has about 170,000 clones; less than 85% are singletons. The sample comes from a study of blood T cell repertoires in COVID-19. Study details: Samples came from the United States, Italy and Spain, spanning acute and convalescent COVID-19.

The sequenced sample consisted of peripheral blood. This receptor was taken from a woman older than 75 with acute or convalescent COVID-19.

CDR3 region: CASSTGLPINTIYF. DNA of the CDR3: TGTGCCAGCAGCACCGGACTCCCGATAAACACCATATATTTT. The chain employs TRBV7-8 and TRBJ1-3; no definite D call. The CDR3 has 14 residues. CDR1 and CDR2 (germline): SGHVS, FQNEAQ. V dropped 5 bases and J dropped 6 bases, with 14 bases sitting between them.